The TCR beta chain described here comes from a study of shared clonotypes between healthy human individuals. Findings and limits, study-wide: The study sampled only blood, and tissue repertoires likely differ.

In regard to this clone: Its antigen is not identified.

V lost 6 bases, J lost 3 bases, and 6 bases stayed unmatched. This CDR3 is built from 16 residues. Germline CDR1 reads WSHSY; CDR2 reads SAAADI. Roughly 210 ng DNA, 25,000 to 30,000 T cell genomes, went into each sorted-subset replicate PCR. Sequenced by immunoSEQ multiplex PCR; TCRdb stores in-frame clones only, minus some. The table lists 1,400,000 or so clones, 98% of them singletons. The sequenced material came from naive CD4+ T cells sorted from blood. The subset denotes: CD45RA+ positively selected. The rearrangement links TRBV10-2 to TRBJ2-7; 15 nucleotides match TRBD2. The sequence was collected from a man younger than 40 in good health. Here the CDR3 reads CASSRGTSGRSYEQYF. The CDR3 region has the DNA TGCGCCAGCAGCAGGGGGACTAGCGGGAGGAGCTACGAGCAGTACTTC.